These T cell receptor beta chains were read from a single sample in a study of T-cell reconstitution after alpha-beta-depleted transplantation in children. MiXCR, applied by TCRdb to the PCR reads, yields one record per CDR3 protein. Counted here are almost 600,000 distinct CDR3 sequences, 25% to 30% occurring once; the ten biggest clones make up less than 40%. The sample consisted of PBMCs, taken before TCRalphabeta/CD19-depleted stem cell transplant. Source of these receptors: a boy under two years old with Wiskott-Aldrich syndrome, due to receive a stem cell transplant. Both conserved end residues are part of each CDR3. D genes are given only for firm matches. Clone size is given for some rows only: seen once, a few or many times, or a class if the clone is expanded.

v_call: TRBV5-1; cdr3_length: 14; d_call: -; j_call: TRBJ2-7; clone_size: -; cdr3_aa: CAQNRDTGSYEQYF; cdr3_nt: TGCGCTCAGAACCGGGACACTGGTTCTTACGAGCAGTACTTC
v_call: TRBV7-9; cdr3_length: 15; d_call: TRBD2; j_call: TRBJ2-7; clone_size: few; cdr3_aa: CASSQKTSGSIEQYF; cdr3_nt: TGTGCCAGCAGCCAGAAGACTAGCGGGAGTATCGAGCAGTACTTC
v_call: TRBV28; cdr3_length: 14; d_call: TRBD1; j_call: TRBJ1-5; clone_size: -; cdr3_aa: CASIVRDRGQPQHF; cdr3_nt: TGTGCCAGCATAGTCCGGGACAGGGGCCAGCCCCAGCATTTT
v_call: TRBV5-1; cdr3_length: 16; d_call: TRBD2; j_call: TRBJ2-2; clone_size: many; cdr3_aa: CASSLDAGGTTGELFF; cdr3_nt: TGCGCCAGCAGCCTTGATGCGGGAGGTACCACCGGGGAGCTGTTTTTT
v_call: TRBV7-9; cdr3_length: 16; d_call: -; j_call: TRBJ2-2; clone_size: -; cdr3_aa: CASSLVVTGNTGELFF; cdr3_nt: TGTGCCAGCAGCTTAGTCGTGACAGGGAACACCGGGGAGCTGTTTTTT
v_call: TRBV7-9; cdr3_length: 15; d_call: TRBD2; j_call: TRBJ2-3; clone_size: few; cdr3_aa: CASSFQRERTDTQYF; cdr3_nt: TGTGCCAGCAGCTTCCAGCGGGAGCGGACAGATACGCAGTATTTT
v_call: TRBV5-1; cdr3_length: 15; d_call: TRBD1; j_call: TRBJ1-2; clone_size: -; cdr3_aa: CASSFGDSLNYGYTF; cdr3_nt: TGCGCCAGCAGCTTTGGGGACAGTCTAAACTATGGCTACACCTTC
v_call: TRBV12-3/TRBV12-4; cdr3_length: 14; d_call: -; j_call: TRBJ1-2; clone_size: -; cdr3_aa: CASSLSGPLSGYTF; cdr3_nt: TGTGCCAGCAGTTTATCAGGGCCCCTCTCCGGCTACACCTTC
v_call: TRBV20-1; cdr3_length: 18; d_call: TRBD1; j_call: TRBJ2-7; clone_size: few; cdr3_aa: CSATTLVRGQGAADEQYF; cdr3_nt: TGCAGTGCCACTACATTAGTTAGGGGACAGGGGGCCGCGGACGAGCAGTACTTC
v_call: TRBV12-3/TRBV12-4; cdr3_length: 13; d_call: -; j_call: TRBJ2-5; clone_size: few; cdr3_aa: CASKSTNQETQYF; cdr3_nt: TGTGCCAGCAAGTCAACTAACCAAGAGACCCAGTACTTC
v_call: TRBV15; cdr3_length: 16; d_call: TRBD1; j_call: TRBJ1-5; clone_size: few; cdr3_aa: CATSRDGTGGTQPQHF; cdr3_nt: TGTGCCACCAGCAGAGATGGGACAGGGGGTACTCAGCCCCAGCATTTT
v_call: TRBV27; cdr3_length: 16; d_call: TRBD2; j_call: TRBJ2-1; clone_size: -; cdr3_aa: CASSPLRGGRAYEQFF; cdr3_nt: TGTGCCAGCAGTCCCCTTAGAGGCGGGAGGGCCTATGAGCAGTTCTTC
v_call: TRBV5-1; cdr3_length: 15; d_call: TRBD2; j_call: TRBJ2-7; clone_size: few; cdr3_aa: CASSLVSTSTNEQYF; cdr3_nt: TGCGCCAGCAGCTTGGTCTCGACTAGCACGAACGAGCAGTACTTC
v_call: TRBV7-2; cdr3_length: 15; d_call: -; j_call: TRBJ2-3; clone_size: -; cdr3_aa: CASSPRGGRADTQYF; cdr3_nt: TGTGCCAGCAGCCCGAGGGGGGGCAGGGCAGATACGCAGTATTTT
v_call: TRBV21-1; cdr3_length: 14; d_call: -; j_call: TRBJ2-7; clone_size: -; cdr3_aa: CASSKGQESNEQYF; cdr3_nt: TGTGCCAGCAGCAAAGGTCAGGAAAGCAACGAGCAGTACTTC
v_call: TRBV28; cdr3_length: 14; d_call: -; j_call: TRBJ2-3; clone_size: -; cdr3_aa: CASSSASHTDTQYF; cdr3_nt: TGTGCCAGCAGTTCAGCGAGCCACACAGATACGCAGTATTTT
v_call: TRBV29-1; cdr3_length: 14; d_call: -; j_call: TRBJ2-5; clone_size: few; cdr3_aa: CSVVRTGYQETQYF; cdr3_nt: TGCAGCGTTGTGAGAACGGGTTATCAAGAGACCCAGTACTTC
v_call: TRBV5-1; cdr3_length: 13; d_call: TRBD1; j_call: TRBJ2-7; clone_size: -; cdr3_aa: CASATGGSNEQYF; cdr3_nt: TGCGCCAGCGCTACAGGGGGCTCGAACGAGCAGTACTTC
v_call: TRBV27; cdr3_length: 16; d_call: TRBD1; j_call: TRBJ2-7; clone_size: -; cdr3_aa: CASSLGTGRSTYEQYF; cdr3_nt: TGTGCCAGCAGTTTGGGGACAGGGCGCAGCACCTACGAGCAGTACTTC
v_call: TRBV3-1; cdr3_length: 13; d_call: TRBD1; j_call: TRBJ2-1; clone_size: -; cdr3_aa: CASSQTGGDEQFF; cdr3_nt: TGTGCCAGCAGCCAGACAGGGGGCGATGAGCAGTTCTTC
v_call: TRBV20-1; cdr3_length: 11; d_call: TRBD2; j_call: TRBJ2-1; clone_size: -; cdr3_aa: CSAQREWEQFF; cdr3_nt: TGCAGTGCACAGCGGGAGTGGGAGCAGTTCTTC
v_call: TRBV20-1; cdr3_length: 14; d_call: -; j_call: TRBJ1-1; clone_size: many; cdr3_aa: CSASPPDRYTEAFF; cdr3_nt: TGCAGTGCTAGCCCCCCCGACAGGTACACTGAAGCTTTCTTT
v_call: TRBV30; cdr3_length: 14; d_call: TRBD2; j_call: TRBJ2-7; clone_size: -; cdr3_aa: CAWKTSGASYEQYF; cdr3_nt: TGTGCCTGGAAAACTAGCGGGGCCTCCTACGAGCAGTACTTC
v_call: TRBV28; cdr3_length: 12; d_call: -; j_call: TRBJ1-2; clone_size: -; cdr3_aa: CASSLSGVGYTF; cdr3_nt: TGTGCCAGCAGTTTATCGGGGGTTGGCTACACCTTC
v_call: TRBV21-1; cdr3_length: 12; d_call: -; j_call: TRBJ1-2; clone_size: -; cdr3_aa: CASSAGQDGYTF; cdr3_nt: TGTGCCAGCAGCGCGGGACAGGATGGCTACACCTTC
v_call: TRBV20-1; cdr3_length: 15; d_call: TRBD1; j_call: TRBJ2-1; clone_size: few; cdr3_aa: CSARERQGVYNEQFF; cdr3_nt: TGCAGTGCTAGAGAGAGACAGGGTGTCTACAATGAGCAGTTCTTC